A single sample is the source of the 18 T cell receptor beta chains below, sequenced in a study of identical twins. TCRdb re-derived calls from the 5' RACE reads in MiXCR, one entry per CDR3 protein. The data show about 530,000 distinct CDR3 sequences, approximately 20% seen once. These data were also filed under a second study, of yellow fever vaccine responses in identical twins.

Source material: CD4+ T cells sorted from blood. These receptors came from a woman aged 18-29 years in good health.

CDR3 DNA: TGTGCCAGCGGGGTTACCCGTTCCACCGGGGAGCTGTTTTTT. Translation: CASGVTRSTGELFF. The V gene is TRBV28, the J gene TRBJ2-2; D gene uncertain. Looked up from germline, CDR1 is MDHEN and CDR2 is SYDVKM. The V end was cut by 8 bases, the J end by 4 bases, with 14 bases between. The CDR3 has 14 amino acids. Full variable domain (missing parts from reference TRBV28 and TRBJ2-2): DVKVTQSSRYLVKRTGEKVFLECVQDMDHENMFWYRQDPGLGLRLIYFSYDVKMKEKGDIPEGYSVSREKKERFSLILESASTNQTSMYLCASGVTRSTGELFFGEGSRLTVL.

This clonotype was detected only a few times. The chain joins TRBV7-9 to TRBJ1-6; D is ambiguous. The germline CDR1 and CDR2 sequences are SEHNR and FQNEAQ (reference sequence). V was cut by 5 bases and J by 10 bases, with 15 bases left in between. The CDR3 loop spans 14 amino acids. The CDR3 region is CASSLGRYGSPLHF. The CDR3 bases are TGTGCCAGCAGCCTCGGGAGATACGGGTCACCCCTCCACTTT.

A few counts support this clonotype. The chain has TRBV7-9 and TRBJ1-2, with D unresolved. Trimming removed 4 bases at V and 5 bases at J, with 8 bases between. CDR3 length: 12 amino acids. Germline V gene data show CDR1 as SEHNR and CDR2 as FQNEAQ (reference sequence). The CDR3 loop reads CASSSAGYGYTF. The CDR3, as DNA: TGTGCCAGCAGCTCCGCCGGTTATGGCTACACCTTC.

A few counts support this clonotype. The V call is TRBV3-1, the J call TRBJ1-2; tentatively, D is TRBD1 (5 bases). The CDR3 contains 16 residues. The V end lost 2 bases, the J end lost 8 bases, and 21 bases lay between the germline ends. Germline V gene sequence: CDR1 LGHDT, CDR2 YNNKEL (reference sequence). The DNA of the CDR3 is TGTGCCAGCAGCCAAACCCAAAGGGGCAGGGATGGCGGCTACACCTTC. This translates into CASSQTQRGRDGGYTF.

The chain joins TRBV28 to TRBJ2-3, with TRBD1 identical over 7 bases. The CDR3 is 20 residues long. Germline-derived CDR1 and CDR2 are MDHEN and SYDVKM. Germline trimming cut 1 base from V and 3 bases from J; bases unmatched to any gene: 19. CDR3 sequence: CASSLYVGIRQGRSTDTQYF. The CDR3 DNA reads as TGTGCCAGCAGTTTATATGTCGGTATCCGACAGGGTCGCTCTACAGATACGCAGTATTTT.

This clonotype came up many times. The chain recombines TRBV7-2 with TRBJ2-1; either TRBD1 or TRBD2 may fit D (6 bases each). The CDR3 is 16 residues long. The V end was cut by 0 bases, the J end by 4 bases, with 13 bases between. The germline V gene has CDR1 SGHTA and CDR2 FQGNSA. CDR3 nucleotide sequence: TGTGCCAGCAGCTTAGCGGGGGGCAGGCAATACAATGAGCAGTTCTTC. It encodes CASSLAGGRQYNEQFF.

The genes are TRBV20-1 and TRBJ2-1, with 13 bases aligning to TRBD2. Germline CDR1 is DFQATT and CDR2 is SNEGSKA (reference sequence). The CDR3 contains 16 residues. The V gene end was trimmed by 3 bases and the J gene end by 0 bases; junction bases not matched to a gene: 2. The CDR3 spells CSASGLAGVSYNEQFF. CDR3 DNA: TGCAGTGCTAGCGGACTAGCGGGGGTCTCCTACAATGAGCAGTTCTTC.

V usage is TRBV11-2 and J usage is TRBJ1-6, with unresolved D. Germline V lookup: CDR1 SGHAT, CDR2 FQNNGV. This CDR3 has 15 amino acids. V lost 2 bases, J lost 2 bases, and 7 bases lay in between. This CDR3 is CASSLTWPYNSPLHF. As DNA, the CDR3 is TGTGCCAGCAGCTTAACATGGCCCTATAATTCACCCCTCCACTTT.

V gene TRBV3-1 combines with J gene TRBJ2-1; 11 positions match TRBD2. Trimming removed 4 bases from V and 4 bases from J; junction bases left unmatched: 6. The CDR3 totals 16 residues. Germline assignment: CDR1 LGHDT and CDR2 YNNKEL (reference sequence). DNA for the CDR3: TGTGCCAGCAGCCCGTGGGGACTAGCGGAATACAATGAGCAGTTCTTC. It codes for CASSPWGLAEYNEQFF.

This clonotype was observed many times. The chain has TRBV7-9 and TRBJ2-1, with a weak D call TRBD2 (6 bases). CDR3 length: 15 amino acids. Germline V gene sequence: CDR1 SEHNR, CDR2 FQNEAQ (reference sequence). Trimming took 1 base from V and 9 from J, leaving 16 bases between them. CDR3 sequence reads: CASSLDGLSGGEQFF. The CDR3 DNA follows: TGTGCCAGCAGCTTAGATGGGCTTAGCGGTGGTGAGCAGTTCTTC.

The chain combines TRBV19 with TRBJ2-7, with D maybe TRBD2 (6 bases). V was pared by 3 bases and J by 7 bases, with 7 bases between. The CDR3 sequence is 11 residues long. Per the germline V gene, CDR1 is LNHDA and CDR2 is SQIVND (reference sequence). CDR3 loop: CASSMSGEQYF. In DNA form, the CDR3 reads TGTGCCAGTAGTATGAGCGGGGAGCAGTACTTC.

This clonotype was counted between two and nine times. The rearrangement joins TRBV11-3 to TRBJ2-5, with 10 nucleotides matching TRBD2. V shed 7 bases, J shed 4 bases, and the junction held 9 bases outside the gene matches. Germline V gives CDR1 SGHNT, CDR2 YENEEA. The length of the CDR3 is 15 residues. CDR3 protein: CASKLPGLASETQYF. Written as DNA, the CDR3 is TGTGCCAGCAAACTCCCGGGACTAGCGTCAGAGACCCAGTACTTC.

For this clonotype: Sequence at one end of the junction differs from germline and may be a read error. The CDR3 spells CAGSEVPDSTYEQYF. The CDR3 nucleotides are TGTGCCGGCAGTGAAGTCCCGGACAGCACCTACGAGCAGTACTTC. V usage is TRBV2 and J usage is TRBJ2-7; possibly TRBD1 for D (6 bases). Germline V gene sequence: CDR1 SNHLY, CDR2 FYNNEI. The CDR3 extends over 15 amino acids.

The rearrangement joins TRBV4-1 to TRBJ2-5, with D possibly being TRBD1 or TRBD2 (6 bases each). Per the germline V gene, CDR1 is MGHRA and CDR2 is YSYEKL. The CDR3 runs 15 residues. V dropped 4 bases and J dropped 5 bases, with 17 bases sitting between them. The CDR3 loop is CASSPGTSRGETQYF. The CDR3 region has the DNA TGCGCCAGCAGCCCCGGGACATCCCGGGGGGAGACCCAGTACTTC.

This clonotype has only a few counts. The rearrangement uses TRBV7-9 and TRBJ1-2; D call uncertain. The ends were cut back, 3 bases at V and 5 bases at J, with 7 bases in the middle. CDR1 and CDR2 (germline): SEHNR, FQNEAQ (reference sequence). The CDR3 extends over 12 amino acids. CDR3 region: CASSFFLYGYTF. DNA for the CDR3: TGTGCCAGCAGCTTTTTCCTGTATGGCTACACCTTC.

This clonotype was seen a handful of times. The chain carries TRBV6-1 and TRBJ2-5; 8 nucleotides line up with TRBD1. The V and J ends lost 6 bases and 5 bases, in that order; junction bases with no gene match: 5. The CDR3 runs to 13 residues. CDR1 is MNHNS and CDR2 is SASEGT in the germline V gene. DNA for the CDR3: TGTGCCAGCAGACAGGGGGTCGTCGAGACCCAGTACTTC. Its translation: CASRQGVVETQYF.

This clonotype was counted between two and nine times. The rearrangement uses TRBV5-1 and TRBJ2-3; D call uncertain. This CDR3 is 13 amino acids long. The V gene lost 2 bases and the J gene lost 2 bases, with 6 bases spanning the gap. Germline CDR1 and CDR2: SGHRS and YFSETQ. CDR3 bases: TGCGCCAGCAGCTTTCGTATCACAGATACGCAGTATTTT. It is translated as CASSFRITDTQYF. Supplemented by reference TRBV5-1 and TRBJ2-3, the full variable domain reads KAGVTQTPRYLIKTRGQQVTLSCSPISGHRSVSWYQQTPGQGLQFLFEYFSETQRNKGNFPGRFSGRQFSNSRSEMNVSTLELGDSALYLCASSFRITDTQYFGPGTRLTVL.

This clonotype turned up a few times. The chain has TRBV6-1 and TRBJ2-7, with 7 positions matching TRBD2. Germline assignment: CDR1 MNHNS and CDR2 SASEGT. This CDR3 spans 15 amino acids. The V gene end was trimmed by 8 bases and the J gene end by 0 bases; junction bases not matched to a gene: 10. CDR3 bases: TGTGCCAGCGGACCCCGGGGGGTTTTCTCCTACGAGCAGTACTTC. Translated, it gives CASGPRGVFSYEQYF.